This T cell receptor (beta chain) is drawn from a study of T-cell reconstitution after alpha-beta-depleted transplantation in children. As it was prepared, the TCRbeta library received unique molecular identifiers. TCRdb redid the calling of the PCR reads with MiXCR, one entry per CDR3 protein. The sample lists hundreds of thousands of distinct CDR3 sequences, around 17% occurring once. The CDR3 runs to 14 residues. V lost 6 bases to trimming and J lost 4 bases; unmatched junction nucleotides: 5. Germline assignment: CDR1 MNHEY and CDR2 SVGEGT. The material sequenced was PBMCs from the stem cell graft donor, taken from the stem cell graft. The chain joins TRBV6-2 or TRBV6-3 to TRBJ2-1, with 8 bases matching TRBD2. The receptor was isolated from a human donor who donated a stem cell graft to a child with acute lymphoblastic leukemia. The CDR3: CASRQLAEYNEQFF. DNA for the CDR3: TGTGCCAGCAGGCAACTAGCGGAGTACAATGAGCAGTTCTTC.